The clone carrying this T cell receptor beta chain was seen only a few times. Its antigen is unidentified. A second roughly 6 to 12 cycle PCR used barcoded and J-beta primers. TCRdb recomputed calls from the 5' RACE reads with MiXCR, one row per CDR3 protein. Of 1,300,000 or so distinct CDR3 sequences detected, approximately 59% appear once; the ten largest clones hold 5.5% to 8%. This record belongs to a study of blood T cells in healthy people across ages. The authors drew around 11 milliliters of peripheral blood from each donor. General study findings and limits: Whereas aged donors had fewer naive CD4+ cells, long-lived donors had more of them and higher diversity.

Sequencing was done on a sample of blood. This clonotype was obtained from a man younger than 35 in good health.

The CDR3 DNA reads as TGTGCCAGCCGGCGGCAAACAAATGAAAAACTGTTTTTT. Protein: CASRRQTNEKLFF. The rearrangement links TRBV7-8 to TRBJ1-4; D is ambiguous. The CDR3 is made up of 13 amino acids. From germline, CDR1 is SGHVS and CDR2 FQNEAQ. V shed 8 bases and J shed 5 bases, with 12 bases lying between them.